This T cell receptor beta chain was sequenced during a study of T cells expressing NK-cell markers. Using the 5' RACE reads, TCRdb records one entry per CDR3 protein without DNA. The listing records some 390,000 distinct CDR3 sequences. The CDR3 length is 15 residues. The rearrangement uses TRBV12-3 or TRBV12-4 and TRBJ2-7; checking the TCRdb D call of TRBD2 is not possible without DNA. Sequencing was performed on blood T cells: a sorted CD56 or NKG2C T cell subset, CD4+ or CD8+ T cells, or bulk PBMC T cells (not recorded which). The receptor's source is a woman aged 50 to 65 in good health. The CDR3: CASSLAGGPVDEQYF.